The 25 T cell receptor beta chains presented below share a single source sample, sequenced in a study of breast tumors, draining lymph nodes, adjacent tissues. Axillary draining lymph nodes of breast cancer patients supplied the node samples. TCRdb reprocessed the multiplex PCR reads with MiXCR, giving one entry per CDR3 protein. This repertoire shows roughly 220,000 distinct CDR3 sequences, less than 45% found once; its top ten account for approximately 3.3%. The material sequenced was axillary lymph node tissue. All receptors come from a female donor with breast cancer. Some clones in this sample may be carry-over from other donors' samples.

This clonotype was seen ten or more times. This chain connects TRBV7-6 to TRBJ2-5, with D tentatively TRBD1 or TRBD2 (5 bases each). The CDR3 is 14 amino acids. Germline V gene sequence: CDR1 SGHVS, CDR2 FNYEAQ. V shed 5 bases and J shed 5 bases, with 15 bases lying between them. CDR3: CASSPIDGTETQYF. The CDR3 DNA follows: TGTGCCAGCAGCCCCATCGACGGGACGGAGACCCAGTACTTC.

CDR3 DNA sequence: TGCAGTGCTAGCCAGGGGGCCTACGAGCATTTT. It encodes CSASQGAYEHF. V is TRBV20-1 and J is TRBJ1-5, with 8 nucleotides matching TRBD1. Germline V lookup: CDR1 DFQATT, CDR2 SNEGSKA (reference sequence). The ends lost 3 bases at V and 14 bases at J; junction bases unmatched: 6. The CDR3 covers 11 residues.

About this clonotype: Just one base apart from a much larger clone, this may be a read error. The chain couples TRBV20-1 to TRBJ2-5, with TRBD1 as a possible D gene (6 bases). The J call is in doubt because the DNA end fits TRBJ2-1 better. The CDR3 totals 16 residues. CDR1 is DFQATT and CDR2 is SNEGSKA in the germline V gene (reference sequence). CDR3 sequence: CSARESFRQAYNEQFF. The CDR3 DNA is TGCAGTGCTAGAGAGAGTTTTAGACAGGCGTACAATGAGCAGTTCTTC.

CDR3 residues: CASSGGQGVTSGNTIYF. The DNA of the CDR3 is TGTGCCAGCAGTGGGGGACAGGGGGTCACATCTGGAAACACCATATATTTT. The chain couples TRBV7-2 to TRBJ1-3; 11 bases fit TRBD1. V trimming: 6 bases; J trimming: 1 base; junction bases outside the gene matches: 8. The germline CDR1 and CDR2 sequences are SGHTA and FQGNSA. This CDR3 has 17 amino acids. The entire variable domain, with the rest obtained from reference TRBV7-2 and TRBJ1-3, is as follows: GAGVSQSPSNKVTEKGKDVELRCDPISGHTALYWYRQSLGQGLEFLIYFQGNSAPDKSGLPSDRFSAERTGGSVSTLTIQRTQQEDSAVYLCASSGGQGVTSGNTIYFGEGSWLTVV.

Comment on this clonotype: Given a much more abundant clone one base away, this may be a read error. The chain carries TRBV11-3 and TRBJ2-2; unclear D gene. The CDR3 extends over 16 amino acids. The V and J ends lost 5 bases and 7 bases respectively, with 20 bases between them. Germline values: CDR1 SGHNT, CDR2 YENEEA. The CDR3 protein is CASSQEPRPFGGELFF. CDR3 bases: TGTGCCAGCAGCCAGGAGCCTAGGCCCTTCGGCGGGGAGCTGTTTTTT.

In this sample, this clonotype turned up many times. This chain uses TRBV7-9 with TRBJ2-2; 8 bases line up with TRBD1. The CDR3 is 14 residues long. Germline V gene lookup returns CDR1 SEHNR and CDR2 FQNEAQ (reference sequence). Trimming cost V 3 bases and J 6 bases; bases outside gene matches: 3. The CDR3 region is CASSLGTGPGELFF. In DNA form, the CDR3 reads TGTGCCAGCAGCTTGGGGACAGGCCCCGGGGAGCTGTTTTTT.

This clonotype was found a few times. It may be a read error: a sequence one base away is much more abundant. The genes are TRBV5-6 and TRBJ2-7, with D unresolved. V was shortened by 4 bases and J by 2 bases, with 16 bases between the two germline ends. The CDR3 runs 15 residues. From germline, CDR1 is SGHDT and CDR2 YYEEEE. CDR3 amino acids: CASSEPRAGTYEQYF. CDR3 DNA: TGTGCCAGCAGCGAACCCCGGGCCGGTACCTACGAGCAGTACTTC.

As concerns this clonotype: Given a much more abundant clone one base away, this may be a read error. The chain employs TRBV20-1 and TRBJ2-5; D may correspond to TRBD1 or TRBD2 (5 bases each). Germline values: CDR1 DFQATT, CDR2 SNEGSKA (reference sequence). CDR3 length equals 13 residues. The CDR3: CSAPPGAQGTQYF. In DNA, the CDR3 is TGCAGTGCTCCACCCGGGGCTCAAGGGACCCAGTACTTC.

Ten or more counts support this clonotype. This chain links TRBV20-1 with TRBJ2-5, with unresolved D. Germline loops: CDR1 DFQATT, CDR2 SNEGSKA (reference sequence). The CDR3 runs 12 residues. The V and J ends lost 0 bases and 7 bases respectively, with 9 bases between them. The DNA for the CDR3 is TGCAGTGCTAGAGACAGCTGGGGGACCCAGTACTTC. Its protein is CSARDSWGTQYF.

This clonotype was seen ten or more times. The chain employs TRBV11-2 and TRBJ2-3; D perhaps matches TRBD1 (6 bases). Between the trimmed V and J ends, which lost 0 bases and 5 bases, there was a span of 6 bases. CDR3 length: 13 residues. Per germline, CDR1 SGHAT and CDR2 FQNNGV. The CDR3 DNA is TGTGCCAGCAGCTTAGACAGGGGAGATACGCAGTATTTT. Its translation is CASSLDRGDTQYF.

By share of the sample, this clonotype is medium-sized. This rearrangement joins TRBV12-3 or TRBV12-4 to TRBJ2-7; D is undetermined. Trimming cost V 6 bases and J 0 bases, with 12 bases left between them. This CDR3 contains 14 residues. CDR3 coding DNA: TGTGCCAGCAGCTCCGCAGGTAGCTCCTACGAGCAGTACTTC. Translating gives CASSSAGSSYEQYF.

The chain has TRBV2 and TRBJ1-2; tentatively, D is TRBD1 (6 bases). V lost 7 bases and J 8 bases, leaving 20 bases between the germline ends. CDR1 is SNHLY, CDR2 FYNNEI, per germline. The CDR3 totals 14 residues. The CDR3 DNA follows: TGTGCCAGCATGCGGGACAAGGGTGTATCGGGCTACACCTTC. Translated: CASMRDKGVSGYTF. Supplemented by reference TRBV2 and TRBJ1-2, the full variable domain reads EPEVTQTPSHQVTQMGQEVILRCVPISNHLYFYWYRQILGQKVEFLVSFYNNEISEKSEIFDDQFSVERPDGSNFTLKIRSTKLEDSAMYFCASMRDKGVSGYTFGSGTRLTVV.

In this sample, this clonotype turned up many times. This chain joins TRBV6-6 and TRBJ1-5; D is undetermined. V lost 5 bases and J lost 7, with 12 bases in between. There are 13 residues in the CDR3. CDR1 and CDR2 (germline): MNHNY, SVGAGI (reference sequence). The CDR3 bases are TGTGCCAGCAGTCAAGGTGGAAGCCAGCCCCAGCATTTT. Protein product: CASSQGGSQPQHF.

The sample holds a few counts of this clonotype. The rearrangement uses TRBV19 and TRBJ2-5, with D maybe TRBD2 (5 bases). The V gene's germline CDR1 is LNHDA and CDR2 SQIVND (reference sequence). V was pared by 3 bases and J by 4 bases, with 9 bases between. This CDR3 contains 13 residues. The CDR3 sequence: CASSIRGSETQYF. The CDR3 coding sequence is TGTGCCAGTAGTATTCGAGGGTCAGAGACCCAGTACTTC.

This clonotype was picked up many times. The V call is TRBV29-1, the J call TRBJ2-7, with D perhaps TRBD1 (6 bases). The CDR3 is 14 residues long. V was pared by 5 bases and J by 2 bases, with 16 bases between. CDR1 and CDR2 (germline): SQVTM, ANQGSEA. The CDR3 DNA is TGCAGCGTTATCCCCCAGGGGTCAACCTACGAGCAGTACTTC. Translated: CSVIPQGSTYEQYF.

This clonotype occurred a few times. The genes are TRBV18 and TRBJ2-5; 11 bases fit TRBD2. V trimming: 3 bases; J trimming: 2 bases; junction bases outside the gene matches: 14. CDR3 length: 19 amino acids. Germline assignment: CDR1 KGHSH and CDR2 LQKENI. The CDR3 reads CASSPEDGRSGRGQETQYF. In nucleotides, the CDR3 is TGTGCCAGCTCACCGGAAGACGGTCGTAGCGGGAGGGGGCAAGAGACCCAGTACTTC. Full variable domain (missing parts from reference TRBV18 and TRBJ2-5): NAGVMQNPRHLVRRRGQEARLRCSPMKGHSHVYWYRQLPEEGLKFMVYLQKENIIDESGMPKERFSAEFPKEGPSILRIQQVVRGDSAAYFCASSPEDGRSGRGQETQYFGPGTRLLVL.

This clonotype was observed at least ten times. The chain joins TRBV5-1 to TRBJ2-3, with D possibly matching TRBD2 (5 bases). V lost 3 bases to trimming and J lost 0 bases, with 11 bases between them. CDR3 length: 15 residues. The germline CDR1 and CDR2 sequences are SGHRS and YFSETQ. CDR3 in amino acids: CASSWKDSSTDTQYF. In DNA form, the CDR3 reads TGCGCCAGCAGCTGGAAGGACTCTAGCACAGATACGCAGTATTTT.

This clonotype appeared a few times. A clone one base away is much larger, so this may be a read error. The chain combines TRBV29-1 with TRBJ2-1, with TRBD1 matching 7 bases. J gave up 3 bases and V 5 bases, and 10 bases lay outside the gene matches. The CDR3 extends over 15 amino acids. Germline V CDR1 and CDR2: SQVTM, ANQGSEA. The CDR3 sequence: CSVLDLDRSYNEQFF. The CDR3 DNA sequence: TGCAGCGTTCTGGATCTGGACAGGAGCTACAATGAGCAGTTCTTC.

The genes are TRBV2 and TRBJ2-2; the D is unclear. Germline V CDR1 and CDR2: SNHLY, FYNNEI. V was pared by 5 bases and J by 5 bases, with 12 bases between. The CDR3 covers 14 residues. The CDR3 loop is CASSSSRRTGELFF. The CDR3 bases are TGTGCCAGCAGTAGTTCCCGTAGGACCGGGGAGCTGTTTTTT.

In this sample, this clonotype turned up many times. The V call is TRBV5-1, the J call TRBJ2-3; D uncertain. Deletions cut 0 bases from V and 6 bases from J, with 5 bases between. The CDR3 is made up of 12 amino acids. Germline V gene lookup returns CDR1 SGHRS and CDR2 YFSETQ. CDR3 sequence: CASSLESDTQYF. The DNA of the CDR3 is TGCGCCAGCAGCTTGGAAAGCGATACGCAGTATTTT.

This clonotype was seen many times. The chain combines TRBV2 with TRBJ2-1; TRBD2 matches at 10 bases. There are 14 residues in the CDR3. V was clipped by 2 bases and J by 7 bases; unmatched bases: 2. From germline, CDR1 is SNHLY and CDR2 FYNNEI. The CDR3 DNA reads as TGTGCCAGCAGTGAACTAGCGGGAGCTAATGAGCAGTTCTTC. Its protein product is CASSELAGANEQFF.

This clonotype was observed a handful of times. The chain is built from TRBV27 and TRBJ1-6; D unclear. This CDR3 comprises 13 residues. Germline values: CDR1 MNHEY, CDR2 SMNVEV (reference sequence). V was clipped by 8 bases and J by 7 bases, with 12 bases between them. CDR3 sequence reads: CASAIIRNSPLHF. The CDR3 nucleotides are TGTGCCAGCGCTATTATCCGGAATTCACCCCTCCACTTT.

The chain employs TRBV7-6 and TRBJ2-5, with D perhaps assigned TRBD1 or TRBD2 (6 bases each). CDR3 length equals 16 residues. CDR1 and CDR2 from the germline V gene are SGHVS and FNYEAQ. Trimming removed 3 bases from V and 3 bases from J, with 17 bases in between. The CDR3 loop is CASSLGGADGEETQYF. The CDR3 coding sequence is TGTGCCAGCAGCTTGGGGGGCGCTGACGGGGAAGAGACCCAGTACTTC. Together with reference TRBV7-6 and TRBJ2-5, the CDR3 gives the full variable domain: GAGVSQSPRYKVTKRGQDVALRCDPISGHVSLYWYRQALGQGPEFLTYFNYEAQQDKSGLPNDRFSAERPEGSISTLTIQRTEQRDSAMYRCASSLGGADGEETQYFGPGTRLLVL.

This clonotype has a count of ten or more. The chain has TRBV24-1 and TRBJ1-5; 11 nucleotides align to TRBD1. Germline V gene data show CDR1 as KGHDR and CDR2 as SFDVKD. J gave up 2 bases and V 9 bases, and 14 bases lay outside the gene matches. This CDR3 region has 18 residues. The CDR3, as DNA: TGTGCCACCGGAAGGACAGGGGGCGTGGAACGGGGCAATCAGCCCCAGCATTTT. It codes for CATGRTGGVERGNQPQHF.

At least ten counts were recorded for this clonotype. The chain recombines TRBV15 with TRBJ2-3, with D possibly matching TRBD1 (7 bases). Germline loops: CDR1 LNHNV, CDR2 YYDKDF (reference sequence). The CDR3 length is 17 residues. V was cut by 1 base and J by 6 bases, with 20 bases left in between. The CDR3 spells CATSRGEDRLTGDTQYF. The CDR3 nucleotides are TGTGCCACCAGCAGAGGGGAGGACAGGTTGACGGGGGATACGCAGTATTTT. Based on the CDR3 plus reference TRBV15 and TRBJ2-3, the full variable domain is DAMVIQNPRYQVTQFGKPVTLSCSQTLNHNVMYWYQQKSSQAPKLLFHYYDKDFNNEADTPDNFQSRRPNTSFCFLDIRSPGLGDTAMYLCATSRGEDRLTGDTQYFGPGTRLTVL.